This passage covers 12 T cell receptor beta chains from one sample sequenced in a study of OX40 agonist ivuxolimab in advanced cancers. Sequencing was performed with immunoSEQ multiplex PCR; in TCRdb, only in-frame clones are kept and a portion is missing. The repertoire holds about 59,000 clones, with around 84% as singletons. The source material was CD4+ or CD8+ T cells sorted from blood, sampled in a trial of the OX40 agonist ivuxolimab. All receptors derive from an adult with an advanced solid tumor such as melanoma, head and neck, liver or kidney cancer.

The chain combines TRBV6-5 with TRBJ2-7, with 8 bases fitting TRBD2. CDR1 and CDR2 from the germline V gene are MNHEY and SVGAGI. The CDR3 extends over 14 amino acids. The junction had 7 bases not matched to a gene; V was cut back by 6 bases and J by 3 bases. CDR3 DNA: TGTGCCAGCAGCCTTAGCGGGATAGGCTACGAGCAGTACTTC. This sequence encodes CASSLSGIGYEQYF.

The J gene is TRBJ1-1, the V gene TRBV5-1, with D unresolved. Trimming pared 7 bases from V and 1 base from J, leaving 17 bases between. The CDR3 sequence is 15 residues long. In germline, CDR1 is SGHRS, CDR2 YFSETQ. The CDR3, as DNA: TGCGCCAGCCGTCCAGGAGCCATTCCGAACACTGAAGCTTTCTTT. Protein sequence: CASRPGAIPNTEAFF.

The gene calls are TRBV6-1 and TRBJ1-2, with 8 bases fitting TRBD1. Trimming removed 6 bases from V and 3 bases from J; junction bases left unmatched: 6. The CDR3 length is 14 residues. CDR1 is MNHNS and CDR2 is SASEGT in the germline V gene. Here the CDR3 DNA reads TGTGCCAGCAGAGGGACAGGAAAGGACTATGGCTACACCTTC. This codes for CASRGTGKDYGYTF.

The V call is TRBV19, the J call TRBJ1-1; TRBD1 matches 8 bases. The germline CDR1 and CDR2 sequences are LNHDA and SQIVND (reference sequence). This CDR3 is built from 14 residues. V trimming: 10 bases; J trimming: 5 bases; junction bases outside the gene matches: 12. The CDR3 loop reads CATRQGLIATEAFF. Here the CDR3 DNA reads TGTGCCACTCGACAGGGGTTGATAGCGACTGAAGCTTTCTTT.

The rearrangement uses TRBV5-4 and TRBJ1-2; 8 nucleotides line up with TRBD1. This CDR3 region has 14 residues. Germline V lookup: CDR1 SGHNT, CDR2 YYREEE (reference sequence). After removal of 2 bases from V and 4 bases from J, the junction contained 4 bases not matched to a gene. The CDR3 nucleotides read TGTGCCAGCAGCTTCTCAGGGGGCGTCTATGGCTACACCTTC. This encodes CASSFSGGVYGYTF.

The CDR3 DNA follows: TGTGCCAGCAGCCGGGACCCTTGGGATACGCAGTATTTT. As protein: CASSRDPWDTQYF. The chain links TRBV5-8 to TRBJ2-3; D might be TRBD1 or TRBD2, each matching 5 bases. V was pared by 4 bases and J by 6 bases, with 12 bases between. Per the germline V gene, CDR1 is SGHTS and CDR2 is YDEGEE. CDR3 size: 13 residues.

This chain uses TRBV5-1 with TRBJ1-4; D is perhaps TRBD1 (5 bases). Germline V lookup: CDR1 SGHRS, CDR2 YFSETQ. The CDR3 has 16 residues. V lost 0 bases and J 11 bases, leaving 20 bases between the germline ends. DNA of the CDR3: TGCGCCAGCAGCTTGGACGGGGCGCGAACCACGGAGAAACTGTTTTTT. The encoded protein is CASSLDGARTTEKLFF.

This chain links TRBV5-4 with TRBJ2-5, with TRBD1 matching over 10 bases. The germline gives CDR1 SGHNT, CDR2 YYREEE (reference sequence). The CDR3 covers 16 residues. The J segment lost 5 bases and the V segment lost 2 bases, leaving 9 bases of the junction unmatched. Here the CDR3 DNA reads TGTGCCAGCAGCTTTTCTAGGGGACAGGGGAGGGAGACCCAGTACTTC. This codes for CASSFSRGQGRETQYF.

This clone was seen just once. The chain employs TRBV6-1 and TRBJ1-2; 7 bases map to TRBD1. Trimming took 0 bases from V and 5 from J; bases not matched to a gene: 6. Germline loops: CDR1 MNHNS, CDR2 SASEGT. The CDR3 length is 15 residues. Here the CDR3 reads CASSEASTGAYGYTF. The CDR3 DNA is TGTGCCAGCAGTGAAGCGAGTACAGGGGCTTATGGCTACACCTTC.

J is TRBJ1-5 and V is TRBV6-6; 10 bases map to TRBD1. The CDR3 runs to 15 residues. V was clipped by 2 bases and J by 5 bases; unmatched bases: 3. CDR1 and CDR2 (germline): MNHNY, SVGAGI (reference sequence). CDR3 protein: CASSYEGQGDQPQHF. In DNA form, the CDR3 reads TGTGCCAGCAGTTACGAAGGACAGGGGGATCAGCCCCAGCATTTT.

This clone occurred once. The chain recombines TRBV4-3 with TRBJ1-6, with 7 bases aligning to TRBD1. The CDR3 is 16 residues long. Germline V gene sequence: CDR1 LGHNA, CDR2 YSLEER. V gave up 2 bases and J gave up 6 bases; unmatched junction bases: 7. CDR3 region: CASSQNQGDGNSPLHF. The CDR3 bases are TGCGCCAGCAGCCAAAATCAGGGGGACGGTAATTCACCCCTCCACTTT.

This chain links TRBV11-2 with TRBJ1-4, with D maybe TRBD1 (6 bases). The length of the CDR3 is 16 residues. Deletions cut 5 bases from V and 8 bases from J, with 21 bases between. Germline V gene data show CDR1 as SGHAT and CDR2 as FQNNGV. The CDR3: CASSPLGQYKGEKLFF. As DNA, the CDR3 is TGTGCCAGCAGCCCTCTAGGACAGTATAAGGGCGAAAAACTGTTTTTT.